A selection of T cell receptor beta chains follows, all from one sample in a study of T cells in Graves' hyperthyroidism and ophthalmopathy. TCRdb reprocessed the multiplex PCR reads with MiXCR, giving one entry per CDR3 protein. Among 540,000 or so distinct CDR3 sequences listed, 15% to 19% were seen once. The sequencing input was blood. The receptor set was obtained from a woman under 40 with Graves' hyperthyroidism. Each CDR3 is given with its conserved first and last residue. Each record gives: V gene, J gene, CDR3 protein.

TRBV27	TRBJ2-5	CASRAANQETQYF
TRBV5-1	TRBJ1-6	CASRQQADNSPLHF
TRBV7-9	TRBJ2-3	CASSPGSGDTQYF
TRBV28	TRBJ2-7	CASSFPPEQYF
TRBV18	TRBJ2-7	CASSPRQEHSSEQYF
TRBV6-1	TRBJ2-7	CASSRRQEPAYEQYF
TRBV2	TRBJ2-7	CASSFMATYEQYF
TRBV12-3/TRBV12-4	TRBJ1-5	CASSERVPSQPQHF
TRBV15	TRBJ2-3	CATSRDHTDTQYF
TRBV7-9	TRBJ2-3	CASTPRGVVTDTQYF
TRBV7-9	TRBJ2-1	CASSLVTSVLYNEQFF
TRBV27	TRBJ2-1	CASSRYAEEQFF
TRBV12-3/TRBV12-4	TRBJ2-1	CASSFHPGTSGQRSSYNEQFF
TRBV7-3	TRBJ2-3	CASSSGTSGHTDTQYF
TRBV18	TRBJ2-3	CASSPPQPTDTQYF
TRBV20-1	TRBJ2-7	CSARDGASGRASYEQYF
TRBV20-1	TRBJ2-2	CSAREGLLNTGGLFF
TRBV25-1	TRBJ2-5	CASSPYEETQYF
TRBV15	TRBJ2-1	CATSRAGTSNYNEQFF
TRBV5-1	TRBJ2-2	CASRTGTSGSSGELFF
TRBV7-9	TRBJ1-1	CASSPRFRGVSTEAFF
TRBV4-3	TRBJ2-3	CASSQDTLGGSGSDTQYF
TRBV5-1	TRBJ2-1	CASSLAVLSNLNEQFF
TRBV20-1	TRBJ2-5	CSARDPRGRRETQYF
TRBV11-2	TRBJ2-3	CASSRGRASTDTQYF
TRBV7-2	TRBJ2-5	CASSSWGGVETQYF
TRBV28	TRBJ2-1	CASSYRLAGPQSSDEQFF
TRBV12-3/TRBV12-4	TRBJ1-2	CASTLGQGYYGYTF
TRBV6-2/TRBV6-3	TRBJ1-5	CASSPTGQGTQPQHF
TRBV11-2	TRBJ2-5	CASSLGVGETQYF
TRBV19	TRBJ2-2	CASQPAGLATTGELFF
TRBV6-1	TRBJ2-7	CASRSLSGSSYEQYF
TRBV11-2	TRBJ2-3	CASSAGTTDTQYF
TRBV12-3/TRBV12-4	TRBJ2-1	CASSRSRDRGKNEQFF
TRBV9	TRBJ1-1	CASSNNRGAIKNTEAFF
TRBV15	TRBJ2-7	CATSRDPPYEQYF
TRBV12-3/TRBV12-4	TRBJ2-3	CASSSGTSGPTDTQYF
TRBV30	TRBJ1-5	CAWSVQFNQPQHF
TRBV12-3/TRBV12-4	TRBJ1-5	CASSLQGRSNQPQHF
TRBV2	TRBJ1-6	CASIAQVNSPLHF
TRBV3-1	TRBJ1-1	CASSQAGAGNTEAFF
TRBV2	TRBJ1-1	CVSMSNTEAFF
TRBV19	TRBJ2-1	CASSTRWLGNYNEQFF
TRBV28	TRBJ2-2	CASSSTGLAGSNTGELFF
TRBV30	TRBJ1-1	CAWSGGDTEAFF
TRBV9	TRBJ1-2	CASSIGTGGYGYTF
TRBV27	TRBJ2-1	CASSGQGLSEQFF
TRBV7-2	TRBJ2-7	CASSLVFSSYEQYF